This TCR beta chain was found in a study of shared clonotypes between healthy human individuals. As for the study in general: CD8 memory received one plate per donor, CD8 naive two, CD4 memory three and CD4 naive three.

Trimming pared 1 base from V and 4 bases from J, leaving 17 bases between. CDR1 and CDR2 (germline): SGHRS, YFSETQ. This CDR3 spans 16 amino acids. The table came from immunoSEQ multiplex PCR; TCRdb's copy has only in-frame clones and leaves some out. The table lists almost 750,000 clones, 55% to 75% of them singletons. The genes are TRBV5-1 and TRBJ1-1; D is perhaps TRBD1 (6 bases). The sequenced sample was memory CD4+ T cells sorted from blood. Subset meaning: CD45RA-negative fraction. The source is a woman in her twenties or thirties in good health. The CDR3 DNA reads TGCGCCAGCAGCTTGACGCTAGGGGGAGGGATCACTGAAGCTTTCTTT. Residues: CASSLTLGGGITEAFF.